This record looks at one TCR beta chain sequence and its context. This specimen comes from a study of T cell responses to AZD1222 COVID-19 vaccine. Clones were read by immunoSEQ multiplex PCR, and TCRdb kept only the in-frame ones, dropping some. The table has 75,000 to 85,000 clones, 85% to 90% seen once. Losses at the gene ends were 2 bases for V and 6 bases for J; bases not matched to a gene: 1. The CDR3 has 13 residues. The germline V gene has CDR1 SGHNT and CDR2 YYREEE (reference sequence). The sample consisted of peripheral blood, taken 28 days after the second AZD1222 dose. This TCR was recovered from an adult who received the AZD1222 COVID-19 vaccine. The chain employs TRBV5-4 and TRBJ1-2, with TRBD1 matching over 10 bases. CDR3 region: CASSFDRGHGYTF. CDR3 in DNA: TGTGCCAGCAGCTTCGACAGGGGGCATGGCTACACCTTC.